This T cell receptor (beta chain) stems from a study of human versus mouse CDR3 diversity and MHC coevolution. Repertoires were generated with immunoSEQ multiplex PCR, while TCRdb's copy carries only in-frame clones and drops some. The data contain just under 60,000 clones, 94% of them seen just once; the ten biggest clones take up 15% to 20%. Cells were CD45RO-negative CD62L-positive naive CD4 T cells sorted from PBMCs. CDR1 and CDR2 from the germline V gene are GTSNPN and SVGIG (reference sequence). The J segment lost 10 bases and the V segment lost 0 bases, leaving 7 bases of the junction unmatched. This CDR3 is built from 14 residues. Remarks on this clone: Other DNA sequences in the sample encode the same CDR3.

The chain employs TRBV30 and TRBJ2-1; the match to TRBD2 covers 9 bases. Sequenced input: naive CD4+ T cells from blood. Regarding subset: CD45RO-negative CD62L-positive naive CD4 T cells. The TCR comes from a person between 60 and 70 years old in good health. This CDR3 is CAWSVAASGTEQFF. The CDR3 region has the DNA TGTGCCTGGAGTGTAGCCGCTAGCGGGACCGAGCAGTTCTTC.